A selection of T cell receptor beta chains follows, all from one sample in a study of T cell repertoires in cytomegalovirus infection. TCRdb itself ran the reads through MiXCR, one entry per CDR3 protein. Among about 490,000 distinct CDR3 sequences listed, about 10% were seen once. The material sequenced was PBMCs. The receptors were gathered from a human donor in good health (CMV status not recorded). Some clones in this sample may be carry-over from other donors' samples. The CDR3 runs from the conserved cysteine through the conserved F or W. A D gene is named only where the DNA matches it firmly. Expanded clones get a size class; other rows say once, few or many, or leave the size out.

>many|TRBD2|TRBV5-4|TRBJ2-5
TGTGCCAGCAGAGGGGCCGGGACTAGCGTGGGGACCCAGTACTTC
CASRGAGTSVGTQYF
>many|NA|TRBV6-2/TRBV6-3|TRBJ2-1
TGTGCCAGCAGTTACTGGGACAAGATGGGTGAGCAGTTCTTC
CASSYWDKMGEQFF
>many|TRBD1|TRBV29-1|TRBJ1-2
TGCAGCGTTGGGGTCTCTACAGGGGGTTTCAGCTACACCTTC
CSVGVSTGGFSYTF
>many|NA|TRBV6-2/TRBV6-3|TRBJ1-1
TGTGCCAGCAGTTATAAGGGAGACACTGAAGCTTTCTTT
CASSYKGDTEAFF
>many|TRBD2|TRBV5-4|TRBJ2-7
TGTGCCAGCAGTTTTGGACTAGCTAGCAACGAGCAGTACTTC
CASSFGLASNEQYF
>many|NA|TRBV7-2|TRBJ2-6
TGTGCCAGCAGCTTAGTCACGGGTCTTATCTCTGGGGCCAACGTCCTGACTTTC
CASSLVTGLISGANVLTF
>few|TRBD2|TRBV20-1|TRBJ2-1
TGCAGTGCTCAGACTAGCGGCGCCTTCAATGAGCAGTTCTTC
CSAQTSGAFNEQFF
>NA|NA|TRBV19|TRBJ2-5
TGTGCCAGTAGAGGACGTGTTAGGGAGACCCAGTACTTC
CASRGRVRETQYF
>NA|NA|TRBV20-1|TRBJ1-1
TGCAGTGTTCGTCGGGGTCAGTCCTACTTGAACACTGAAGCTTTCTTT
CSVRRGQSYLNTEAFF
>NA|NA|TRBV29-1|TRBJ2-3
TGCAGCCCCTCCGCTTCTACGCAGTATTTT
CSPSASTQYF
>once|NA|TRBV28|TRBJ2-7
TGTGCCAGCAGGTTGGTGGGAGTGACCTACGAGCAGTACTTC
CASRLVGVTYEQYF
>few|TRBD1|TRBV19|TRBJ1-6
TGTGCCAGTAGTAAAGGACAGGGGACTGGATCACCCCTCCACTTT
CASSKGQGTGSPLHF
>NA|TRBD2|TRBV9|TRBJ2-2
TGTGCCAGCAGCGTAGCTCGCCAGCGGGAGAACACCGGGGAGCTGTTTTTT
CASSVARQRENTGELFF
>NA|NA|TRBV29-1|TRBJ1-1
TGCAGCGTTCACCTGCGGAGCGGGACGAACACTGAAGCTTTCTTT
CSVHLRSGTNTEAFF
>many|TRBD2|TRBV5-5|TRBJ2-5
TGTGCCAGCAGCGGTGGACTAGCGGGGGCACAAGAGACCCAGTACTTC
CASSGGLAGAQETQYF
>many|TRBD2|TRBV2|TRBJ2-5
TGTGCCAGCAGGAGGCGAGCGGGGGCGATCTTACAAGAGACCCAGTACTTC
CASRRRAGAILQETQYF
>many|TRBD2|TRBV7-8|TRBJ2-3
TGTGCCAGCAGCTTTAGGACTAGCGGTACAGATACGCAGTATTTT
CASSFRTSGTDTQYF
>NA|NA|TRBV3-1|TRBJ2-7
TGTGCCAGCAGCGGGTCGTTATCCTCACTCGAGCAGTACTTC
CASSGSLSSLEQYF
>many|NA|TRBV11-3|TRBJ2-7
TGTGCCAGCAGCCCACCCCAGAGTTCCTACGAGCAGTACTTC
CASSPPQSSYEQYF
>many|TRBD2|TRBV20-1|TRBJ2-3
TGCAGTGCTACGTCTGGGCGGGAGGGCCTGGATACGCAGTATTTT
CSATSGREGLDTQYF
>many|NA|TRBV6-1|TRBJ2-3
TGTGCCACCAGGGACGCGAGGGATACGCAGTATTTT
CATRDARDTQYF
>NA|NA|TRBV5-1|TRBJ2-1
TGCACCAGCAGCTTAGTGGACGTTTACAATGAGCAGTTCTTC
CTSSLVDVYNEQFF
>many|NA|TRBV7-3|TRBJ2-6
TGTGCCAGCAGCTTGAGTGTGGGGGCAAGCGGGGCCAACGTCCTGACTTTC
CASSLSVGASGANVLTF
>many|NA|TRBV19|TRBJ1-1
TGTGCCAGTAGTATCAACGGACCTGGCTTTATGAACACTGAAGCTTTCTTT
CASSINGPGFMNTEAFF
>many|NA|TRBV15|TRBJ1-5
TGTGCCACCAGCAGAGATCCCTCTGGGGAGCCCCAGCATTTT
CATSRDPSGEPQHF
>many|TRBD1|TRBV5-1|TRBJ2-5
TGCGCCAGCAGCACTGGGACAGGGAACGGAGAGACCCAGTACTTC
CASSTGTGNGETQYF
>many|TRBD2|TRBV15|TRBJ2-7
TGTGCCACCAGCGAACGAGCGGGAACCCTCTACGAGCAGTACTTC
CATSERAGTLYEQYF
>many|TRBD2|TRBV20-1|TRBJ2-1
TGCAGTGCTAGACCTAGCGGGGGACTTCGGAATGAGCAGTTCTTC
CSARPSGGLRNEQFF
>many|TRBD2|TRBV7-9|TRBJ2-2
TGTGCCAGCAGCTTAAGAAGGCTAGCGGCAGCCCTAGATACCGGGGAGCTGTTTTTT
CASSLRRLAAALDTGELFF